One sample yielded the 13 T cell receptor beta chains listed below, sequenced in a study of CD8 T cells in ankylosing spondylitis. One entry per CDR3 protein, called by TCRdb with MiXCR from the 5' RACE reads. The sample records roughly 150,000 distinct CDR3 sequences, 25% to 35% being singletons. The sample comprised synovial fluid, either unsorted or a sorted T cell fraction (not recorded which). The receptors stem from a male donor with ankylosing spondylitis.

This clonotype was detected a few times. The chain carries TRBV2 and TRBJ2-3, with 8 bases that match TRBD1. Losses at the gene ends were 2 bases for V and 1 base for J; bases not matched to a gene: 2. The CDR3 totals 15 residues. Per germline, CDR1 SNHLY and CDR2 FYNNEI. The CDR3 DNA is TGTGCCAGCAGTGAACGGGGACAGGGCACAGATACGCAGTATTTT. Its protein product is CASSERGQGTDTQYF.

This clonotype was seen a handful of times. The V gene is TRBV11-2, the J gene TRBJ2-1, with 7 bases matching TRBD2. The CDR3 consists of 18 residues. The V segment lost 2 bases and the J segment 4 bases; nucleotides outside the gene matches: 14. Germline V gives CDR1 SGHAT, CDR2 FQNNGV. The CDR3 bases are TGTGCCAGCAGCTTAAGGGGACTACCTGGGGCATCTTACAATGAGCAGTTCTTC. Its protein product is CASSLRGLPGASYNEQFF.

Written as DNA, the CDR3 is TGCAGTGCTAGGGAACCCCGGACAGGGCGTGAAAAACTGTTTTTT. Its protein product is CSAREPRTGREKLFF. The rearrangement joins TRBV20-1 to TRBJ1-4; 8 nucleotides match TRBD1. The CDR3 contains 15 residues. Trimming removed 3 bases from V and 7 bases from J; junction bases left unmatched: 10. Germline V gives CDR1 DFQATT, CDR2 SNEGSKA (reference sequence).

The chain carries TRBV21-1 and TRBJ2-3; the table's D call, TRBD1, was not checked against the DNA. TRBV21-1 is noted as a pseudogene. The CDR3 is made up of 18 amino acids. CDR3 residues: CASSKCPEARDRTDTQYF. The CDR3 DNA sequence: TGTGCCAGCAGCAAATGCCCTGAAGCCCGCGACCGCACAGATACGCAGTATTTT.

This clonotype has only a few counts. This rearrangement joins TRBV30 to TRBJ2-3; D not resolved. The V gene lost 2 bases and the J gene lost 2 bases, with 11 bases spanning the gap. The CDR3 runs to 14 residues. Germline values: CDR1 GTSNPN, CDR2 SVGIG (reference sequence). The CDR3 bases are TGTGCCTGGAGTTGGCGAATACTCACAGATACGCAGTATTTT. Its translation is CAWSWRILTDTQYF.

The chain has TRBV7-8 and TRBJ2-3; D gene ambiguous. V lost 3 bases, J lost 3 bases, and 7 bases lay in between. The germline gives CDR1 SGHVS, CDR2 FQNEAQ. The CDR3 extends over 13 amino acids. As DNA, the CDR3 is TGTGCCAGCAGCTTGGAGATGACAGATACGCAGTATTTT. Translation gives CASSLEMTDTQYF.

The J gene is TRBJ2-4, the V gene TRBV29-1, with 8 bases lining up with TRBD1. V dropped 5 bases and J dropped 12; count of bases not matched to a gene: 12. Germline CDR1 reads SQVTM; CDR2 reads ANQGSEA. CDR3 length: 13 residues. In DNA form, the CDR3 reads TGCAGCGTTCGGACAGGGACGCACGATGATCAGTACTTC. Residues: CSVRTGTHDDQYF.

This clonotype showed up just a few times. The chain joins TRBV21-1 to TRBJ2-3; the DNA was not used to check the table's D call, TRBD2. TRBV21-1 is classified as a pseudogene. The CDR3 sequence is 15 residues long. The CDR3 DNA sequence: TGTGCCAGCAGAACTCCTGGGCCTGCCGGAGATACGCAGTATTTT. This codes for CASRTPGPAGDTQYF.

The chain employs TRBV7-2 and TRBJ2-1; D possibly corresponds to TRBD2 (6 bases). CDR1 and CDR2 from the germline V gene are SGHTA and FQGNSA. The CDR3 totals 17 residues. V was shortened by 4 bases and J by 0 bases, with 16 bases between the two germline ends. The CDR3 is CASSSPAGGGSYNEQFF. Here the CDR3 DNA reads TGTGCCAGCAGCTCTCCAGCCGGGGGTGGCTCCTACAATGAGCAGTTCTTC.

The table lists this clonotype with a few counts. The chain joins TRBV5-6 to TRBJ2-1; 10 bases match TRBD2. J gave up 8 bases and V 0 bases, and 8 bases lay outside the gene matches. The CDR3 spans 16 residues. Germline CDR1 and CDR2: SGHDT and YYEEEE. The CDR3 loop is CASSLGGLAGADEQFF. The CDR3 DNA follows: TGTGCCAGCAGCTTGGGGGGTCTAGCGGGAGCCGATGAGCAGTTCTTC.

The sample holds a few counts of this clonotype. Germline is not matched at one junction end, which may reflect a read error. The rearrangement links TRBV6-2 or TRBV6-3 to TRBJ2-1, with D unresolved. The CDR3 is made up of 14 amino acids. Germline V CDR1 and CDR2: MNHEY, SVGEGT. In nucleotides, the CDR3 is TGTGCCAGCAGTGACTCCCGCTCCTACAATGAGCAGTTCTTC. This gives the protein CASSDSRSYNEQFF.

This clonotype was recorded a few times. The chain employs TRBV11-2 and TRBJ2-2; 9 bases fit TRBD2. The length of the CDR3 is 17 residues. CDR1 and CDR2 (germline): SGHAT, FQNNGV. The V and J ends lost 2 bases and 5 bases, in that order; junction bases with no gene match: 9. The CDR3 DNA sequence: TGTGCCAGCAGCTTACGCGGCGGGGGGGGGAAAACCGGGGAGCTGTTTTTT. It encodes CASSLRGGGGKTGELFF.

CDR3 nucleotide sequence: TGTGCCAGCAGTGGCGCCGGGACGAAAGGCGAGCAGTACTTC. Translating it yields CASSGAGTKGEQYF. The rearrangement joins TRBV6-1 to TRBJ2-7; D may match TRBD1 or TRBD2 (5 bases each). Germline CDR1 is MNHNS and CDR2 is SASEGT. Trimming removed 4 bases from V and 6 bases from J, with 16 bases in between. This CDR3 spans 14 amino acids.